This TCR beta chain is drawn from a study of shared clonotypes between healthy human individuals. Overall study: The study enrolled two women and a few men aged 18 to 49. Donors had three CD4 naive, three CD4 memory, two CD8 naive and one CD8 memory plate apiece.

Germline CDR1 SNHLY, CDR2 FYNNEI. V was trimmed by 5 bases and J by 6 bases, leaving 10 bases between them. This CDR3 has 12 residues. This clone was counted a few times. Assay used: immunoSEQ multiplex PCR; TCRdb lists only in-frame clones, some missing. The sample has about 1.1 million clones; roughly 80% are singletons. The source of this sequence is a man younger than 30 in good health. Some clones in this sample may be carry-over from other donors' samples. Material: memory CD4+ T cells from PBMCs. The subset: CD45RA-negative fraction. The V call is TRBV2, the J call TRBJ1-1, with D unclear. The CDR3 reads CASSSDVAEAFF. DNA of the CDR3: TGTGCCAGCAGTTCGGACGTCGCTGAAGCTTTCTTT.